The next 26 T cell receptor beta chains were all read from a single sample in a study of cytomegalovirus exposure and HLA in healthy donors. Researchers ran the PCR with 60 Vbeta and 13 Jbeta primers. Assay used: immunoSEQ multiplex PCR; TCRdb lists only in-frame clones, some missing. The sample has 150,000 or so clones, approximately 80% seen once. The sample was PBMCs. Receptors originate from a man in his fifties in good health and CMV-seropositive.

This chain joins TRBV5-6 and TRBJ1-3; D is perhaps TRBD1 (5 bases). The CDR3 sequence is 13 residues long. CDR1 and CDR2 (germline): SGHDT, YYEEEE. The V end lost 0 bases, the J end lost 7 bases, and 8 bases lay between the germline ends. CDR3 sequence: CASSLAGVNTIYF. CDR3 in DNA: TGTGCCAGCAGCTTGGCGGGGGTGAACACCATATATTTT.

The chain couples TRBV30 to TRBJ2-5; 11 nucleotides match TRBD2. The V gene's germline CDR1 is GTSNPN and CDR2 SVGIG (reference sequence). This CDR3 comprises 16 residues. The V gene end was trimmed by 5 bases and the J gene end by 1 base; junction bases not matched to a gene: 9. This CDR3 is CAWGGSGRALQETQYF. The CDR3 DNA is TGTGCCTGGGGGGGTAGCGGGAGGGCCCTCCAAGAGACCCAGTACTTC.

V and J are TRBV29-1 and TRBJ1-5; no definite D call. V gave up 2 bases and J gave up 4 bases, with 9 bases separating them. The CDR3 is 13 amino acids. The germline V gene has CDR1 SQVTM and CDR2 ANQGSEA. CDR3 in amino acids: CSVELTANQPQHF. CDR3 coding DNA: TGCAGCGTTGAACTCACAGCTAATCAGCCCCAGCATTTT.

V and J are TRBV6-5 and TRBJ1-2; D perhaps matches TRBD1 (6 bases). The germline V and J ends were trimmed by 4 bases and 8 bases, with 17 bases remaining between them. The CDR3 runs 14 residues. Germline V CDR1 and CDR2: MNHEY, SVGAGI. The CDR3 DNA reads TGTGCCAGCAGTTCCTGGACTAAGGGGGGGGGCTACACCTTC. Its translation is CASSSWTKGGGYTF.

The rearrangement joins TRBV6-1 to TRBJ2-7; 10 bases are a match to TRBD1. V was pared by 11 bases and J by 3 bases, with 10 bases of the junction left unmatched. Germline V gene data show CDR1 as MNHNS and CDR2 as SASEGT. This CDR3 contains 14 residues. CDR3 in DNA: TGTGCCGGGGGGGAAGACAGGGGGCACTACGAGCAGTACTTC. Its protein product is CAGGEDRGHYEQYF.

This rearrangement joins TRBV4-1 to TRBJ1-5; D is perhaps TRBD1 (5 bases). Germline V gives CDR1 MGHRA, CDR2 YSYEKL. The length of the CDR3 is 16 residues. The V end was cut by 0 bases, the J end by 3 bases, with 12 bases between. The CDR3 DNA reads TGCGCCAGCAGCCAAGATGGGTGGACACCCAATCAGCCCCAGCATTTT. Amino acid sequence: CASSQDGWTPNQPQHF.

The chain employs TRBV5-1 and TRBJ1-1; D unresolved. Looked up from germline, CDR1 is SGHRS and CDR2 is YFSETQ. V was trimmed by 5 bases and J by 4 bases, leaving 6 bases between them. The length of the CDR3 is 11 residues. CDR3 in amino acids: CASRSGTEAFF. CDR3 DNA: TGCGCCAGCAGGTCCGGCACTGAAGCTTTCTTT.

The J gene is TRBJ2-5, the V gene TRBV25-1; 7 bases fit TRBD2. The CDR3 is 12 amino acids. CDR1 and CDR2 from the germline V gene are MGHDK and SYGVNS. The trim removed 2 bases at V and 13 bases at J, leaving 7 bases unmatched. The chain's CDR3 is CASSEGGGAWYF. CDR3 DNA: TGTGCCAGCAGTGAAGGCGGGGGAGCCTGGTACTTC.

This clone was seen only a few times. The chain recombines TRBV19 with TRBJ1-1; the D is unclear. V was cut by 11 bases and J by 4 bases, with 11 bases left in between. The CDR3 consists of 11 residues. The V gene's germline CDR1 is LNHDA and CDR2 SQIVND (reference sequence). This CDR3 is CAGTRGTEAFF. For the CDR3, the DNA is TGTGCCGGTACGCGGGGCACTGAAGCTTTCTTT.

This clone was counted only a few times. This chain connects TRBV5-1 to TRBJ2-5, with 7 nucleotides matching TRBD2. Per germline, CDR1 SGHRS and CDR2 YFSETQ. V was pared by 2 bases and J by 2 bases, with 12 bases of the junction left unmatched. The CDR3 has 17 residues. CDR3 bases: TGCGCCAGCAGCTTCGGAAGGCTAGCGGTCGATCAAGAGACCCAGTACTTC. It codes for CASSFGRLAVDQETQYF.

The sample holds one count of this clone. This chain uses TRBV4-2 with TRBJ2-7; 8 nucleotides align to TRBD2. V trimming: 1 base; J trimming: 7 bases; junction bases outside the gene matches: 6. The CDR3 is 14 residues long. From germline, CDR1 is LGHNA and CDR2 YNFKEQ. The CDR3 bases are TGTGCCAGCAGCCAAGGCGGGGGGCCGGGGGAGCAGTACTTC. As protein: CASSQGGGPGEQYF.

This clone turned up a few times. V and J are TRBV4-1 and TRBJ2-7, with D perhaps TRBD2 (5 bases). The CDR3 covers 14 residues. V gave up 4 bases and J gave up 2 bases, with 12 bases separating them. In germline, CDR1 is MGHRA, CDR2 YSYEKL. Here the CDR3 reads CASSLQDFAYEQYF. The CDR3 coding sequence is TGCGCCAGCAGCCTCCAGGACTTCGCCTACGAGCAGTACTTC.

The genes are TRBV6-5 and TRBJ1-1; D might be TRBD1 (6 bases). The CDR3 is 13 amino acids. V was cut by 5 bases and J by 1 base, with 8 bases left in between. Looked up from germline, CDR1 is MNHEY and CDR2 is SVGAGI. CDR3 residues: CASSDRTNTEAFF. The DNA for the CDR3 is TGTGCCAGCAGTGACAGGACGAACACTGAAGCTTTCTTT.

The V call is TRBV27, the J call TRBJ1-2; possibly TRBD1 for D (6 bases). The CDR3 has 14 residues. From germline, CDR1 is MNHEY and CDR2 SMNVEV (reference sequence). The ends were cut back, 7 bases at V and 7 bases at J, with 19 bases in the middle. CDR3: CASTPRGGRSGYTF. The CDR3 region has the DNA TGTGCCAGCACCCCACGGGGGGGGCGTTCTGGCTACACCTTC.

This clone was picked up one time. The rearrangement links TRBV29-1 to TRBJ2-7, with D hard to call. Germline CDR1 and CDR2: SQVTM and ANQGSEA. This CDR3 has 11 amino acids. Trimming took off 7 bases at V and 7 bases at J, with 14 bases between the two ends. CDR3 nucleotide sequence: TGCAGCGCCCTTATCCTGGGAGAGCAGTACGTC. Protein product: CSALILGEQYV.

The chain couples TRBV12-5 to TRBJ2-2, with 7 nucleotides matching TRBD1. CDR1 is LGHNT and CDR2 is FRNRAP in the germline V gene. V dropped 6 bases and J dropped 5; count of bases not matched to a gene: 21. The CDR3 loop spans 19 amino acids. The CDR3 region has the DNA TGTGCTAGTGGAGACGACAGGGTTCCCAAAATCTCTTCAACCGGGGAGCTGTTTTTT. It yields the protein CASGDDRVPKISSTGELFF.

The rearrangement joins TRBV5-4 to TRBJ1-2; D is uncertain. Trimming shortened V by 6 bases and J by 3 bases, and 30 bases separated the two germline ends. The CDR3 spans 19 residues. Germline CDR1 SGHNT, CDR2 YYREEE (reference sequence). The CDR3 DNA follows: TGTGCCAGCAACTTCCACTTTCCCCCCACAACCAGGTTTGACTATGGCTACACCTTC. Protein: CASNFHFPPTTRFDYGYTF.

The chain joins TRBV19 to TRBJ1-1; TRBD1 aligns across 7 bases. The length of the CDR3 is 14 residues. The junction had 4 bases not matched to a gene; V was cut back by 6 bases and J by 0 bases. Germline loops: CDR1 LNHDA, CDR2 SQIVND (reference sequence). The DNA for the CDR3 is TGTGCCAGTAGCGGGACAGCTTTGAACACTGAAGCTTTCTTT. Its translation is CASSGTALNTEAFF.

The CDR3 loop is CASSLGSGQGSNEQFF. The DNA for the CDR3 is TGTGCCAGCAGCTTAGGTTCGGGACAGGGAAGCAATGAGCAGTTCTTC. The chain carries TRBV13 and TRBJ2-1; 9 nucleotides line up with TRBD1. The CDR3 contains 16 residues. Germline CDR1 is PRHDT and CDR2 is FYEKMQ (reference sequence). The V and J ends lost 0 bases and 6 bases, in that order; junction bases with no gene match: 6.

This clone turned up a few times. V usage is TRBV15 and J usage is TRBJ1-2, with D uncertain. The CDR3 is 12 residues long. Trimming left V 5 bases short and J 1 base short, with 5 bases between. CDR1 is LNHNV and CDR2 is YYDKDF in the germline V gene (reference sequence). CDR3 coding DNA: TGTGCCACCAGCGAGGATAACTATGGCTACACCTTC. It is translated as CATSEDNYGYTF.

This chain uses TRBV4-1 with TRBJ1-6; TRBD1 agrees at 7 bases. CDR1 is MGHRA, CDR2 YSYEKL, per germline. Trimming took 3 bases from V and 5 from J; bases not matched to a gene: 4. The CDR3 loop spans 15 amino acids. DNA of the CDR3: TGCGCCAGCAGCCAGATTGACAGGGATAATTCACCCCTCCACTTT. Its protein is CASSQIDRDNSPLHF.

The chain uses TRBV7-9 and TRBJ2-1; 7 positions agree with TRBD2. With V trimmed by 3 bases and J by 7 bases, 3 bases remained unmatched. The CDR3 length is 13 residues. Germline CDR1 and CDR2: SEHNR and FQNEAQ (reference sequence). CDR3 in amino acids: CASSFGGSNEQFF. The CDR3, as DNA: TGTGCCAGCAGCTTTGGCGGGAGTAATGAGCAGTTCTTC.

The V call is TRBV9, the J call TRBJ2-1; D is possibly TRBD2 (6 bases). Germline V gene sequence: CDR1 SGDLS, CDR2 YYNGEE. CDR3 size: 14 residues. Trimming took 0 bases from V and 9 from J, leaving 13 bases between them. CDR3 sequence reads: CASSVVEEGSEQFF. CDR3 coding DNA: TGTGCCAGCAGCGTAGTAGAGGAGGGAAGTGAGCAGTTCTTC.

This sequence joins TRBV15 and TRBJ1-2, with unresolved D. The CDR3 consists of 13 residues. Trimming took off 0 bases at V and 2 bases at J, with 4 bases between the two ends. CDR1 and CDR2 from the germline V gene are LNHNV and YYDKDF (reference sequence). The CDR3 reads CATSRDPNYGYTF. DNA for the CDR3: TGTGCCACCAGCAGAGATCCGAACTATGGCTACACCTTC.

Here the CDR3 DNA reads TGTGCCAGCAGCCGACTAGAGGGGGAGACCCAGTACTTC. It translates to CASSRLEGETQYF. The gene calls are TRBV5-5 and TRBJ2-5; TRBD2 might be the D (6 bases). There are 13 residues in the CDR3. In germline, CDR1 is SGHKS, CDR2 YYEKEE (reference sequence). Trimming cost V 4 bases and J 5 bases, with 12 bases left between them.

CDR3 DNA: TGTGCCAGCAGTGAGCAGCGGGAAAGCTCCTACGAGCAGTACGTC. Protein: CASSEQRESSYEQYV. This chain uses TRBV2 with TRBJ2-7; 7 bases align to TRBD2. CDR1 is SNHLY and CDR2 is FYNNEI in the germline V gene. Germline trimming cut 3 bases from V and 0 bases from J; bases unmatched to any gene: 5. The CDR3 length is 15 residues.